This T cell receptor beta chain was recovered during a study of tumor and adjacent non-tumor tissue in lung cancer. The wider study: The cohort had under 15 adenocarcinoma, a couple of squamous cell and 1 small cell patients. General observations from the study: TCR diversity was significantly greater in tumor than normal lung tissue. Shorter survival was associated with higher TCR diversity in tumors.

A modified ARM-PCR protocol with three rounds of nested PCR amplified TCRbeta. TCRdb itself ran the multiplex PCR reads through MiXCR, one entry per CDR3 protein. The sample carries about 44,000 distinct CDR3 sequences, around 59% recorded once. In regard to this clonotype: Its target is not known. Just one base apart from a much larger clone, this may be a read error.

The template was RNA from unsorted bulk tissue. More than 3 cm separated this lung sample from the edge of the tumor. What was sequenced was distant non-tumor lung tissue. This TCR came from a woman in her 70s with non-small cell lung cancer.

The CDR3 loop reads CASTHSYEHYF. In DNA form, the CDR3 reads TGTGCCAGCACTCATTCCTACGAGCATTACTTC. The chain recombines TRBV28 with TRBJ2-7, with unresolved D. The CDR3 has 11 residues. CDR1 is MDHEN, CDR2 SYDVKM, per germline.